The rows below give T cell receptor beta chains drawn from one sample of a study of shared clonotypes between healthy human individuals. Profiled with immunoSEQ multiplex PCR; TCRdb holds only in-frame clones, not every one. The sample yields some 2,100,000 clones, roughly 91% seen once. Material for sequencing was naive CD8+ T cells from PBMCs. The receptors were gathered from a man aged 18-30 years in good health. Some clones in this sample may be carry-over from other donors' samples. Each CDR3 is given with its conserved first and last residue. The D gene is left open where the match is weak. Clone size is stated in some rows and not others, as once, few, many or a class when expanded.

CASSSFSEKLFF | TGTGCCAGCAGCTCGTTTAGTGAAAAACTGTTTTTT | TRBV7-9 | NA | NA | TRBJ1-4
CASSERLAGGPAYF | TGTGCCAGCAGCGAACGACTAGCGGGAGGGCCGGCCTACTTC | TRBV6-5 | TRBD2 | NA | TRBJ2-5
CASSEQGKQYF | TGTGCCAGCAGTGAACAGGGTAAGCAGTACTTC | TRBV6-1 | NA | NA | TRBJ2-7
CASSQDFIGAASTEAFF | TGCGCCAGCAGCCAAGATTTTATAGGGGCCGCCTCGACTGAAGCTTTCTTT | TRBV4-3 | NA | NA | TRBJ1-1
CASSPPWGAGAYEQYF | TGTGCCAGCAGTCCACCTTGGGGGGCGGGAGCCTACGAGCAGTACTTC | TRBV7-9 | NA | NA | TRBJ2-7
CASSLAGNTEAFF | TGCGCCAGCAGCTTAGCCGGGAACACTGAAGCTTTCTTT | TRBV5-1 | NA | NA | TRBJ1-1
CASSLTGSQGDEQYF | TGTGCCAGCAGCCTCACGGGGTCACAGGGAGACGAGCAGTACTTC | TRBV11-2 | NA | NA | TRBJ2-7
CSATLTRPYEQYF | TGCAGCGCCACTTTAACTAGACCCTACGAGCAGTACTTC | TRBV29-1 | NA | NA | TRBJ2-7
CATSRVMEGNNEQFF | TGTGCCACCAGCAGAGTAATGGAGGGGAATAATGAGCAGTTCTTC | TRBV15 | NA | NA | TRBJ2-1
CATGGRNTGELFF | TGTGCCACTGGGGGAAGGAACACCGGGGAGCTGTTTTTT | TRBV10-3 | NA | NA | TRBJ2-2
CASSSRSGNTEAFF | TGTGCCAGCAGTTCTAGGAGTGGGAACACTGAAGCTTTCTTT | TRBV27 | NA | NA | TRBJ1-1
CASSASTSKVGELFF | TGTGCCAGCAGCGCCTCGACCTCGAAGGTCGGGGAGCTGTTTTTT | TRBV9 | NA | once | TRBJ2-2
CASAPFGGTYEQYF | TGCGCCAGCGCCCCCTTCGGGGGTACCTACGAGCAGTACTTC | TRBV5-1 | NA | NA | TRBJ2-7
CASSFGLASTDTQYF | TGTGCCAGCAGCTTTGGACTAGCGAGCACAGATACGCAGTATTTT | TRBV11-2 | TRBD2 | NA | TRBJ2-3
CASSPLLPGGDEQYF | TGCGCCAGCAGCCCCCTTTTGCCAGGGGGGGACGAGCAGTACTTC | TRBV4-1 | NA | NA | TRBJ2-7
CASSLPQFLHEQYF | TGTGCCAGCAGCTTGCCACAGTTTCTCCACGAGCAGTACTTC | TRBV5-8 | NA | NA | TRBJ2-7
CASSQDAYPTNYGYTF | TGCGCCAGCAGCCAAGATGCATACCCGACTAACTATGGCTACACCTTC | TRBV4-1 | NA | NA | TRBJ1-2
CASSQAGTDTQYF | TGCGCCAGCAGCCAAGCGGGAACAGATACGCAGTATTTT | TRBV4-1 | NA | NA | TRBJ2-3
CASSPVGGTEAFF | TGTGCCAGCAGCCCCGTGGGTGGCACTGAAGCTTTCTTT | TRBV6-5 | NA | NA | TRBJ1-1
CASKVGETAGNTIYF | TGTGCCAGCAAGGTGGGGGAGACAGCTGGAAACACCATATATTTT | TRBV6-1 | NA | NA | TRBJ1-3
CASSVGGGIQPQHF | TGTGCCAGCAGCGTAGGAGGGGGCATTCAGCCCCAGCATTTT | TRBV9 | TRBD1 | NA | TRBJ1-5
CASSLGTGMNEQFF | TGTGCCAGCAGTTTGGGGACAGGGATGAATGAGCAGTTCTTC | TRBV27 | TRBD1 | NA | TRBJ2-1
CAISETGFREQFF | TGTGCCATCAGTGAGACAGGATTCCGTGAGCAGTTCTTC | TRBV10-3 | NA | NA | TRBJ2-1
CASSPGTGQGSGELFF | TGTGCCAGCTCACCCGGGACAGGGCAAGGATCCGGGGAGCTGTTTTTT | TRBV18 | TRBD1 | NA | TRBJ2-2
CAWERGSGSEAFF | TGTGCCTGGGAAAGGGGGTCGGGCTCAGAAGCTTTCTTT | TRBV30 | NA | NA | TRBJ1-1
CASSPQLTGLNTEAFF | TGTGCCAGCAGCCCACAGCTGACAGGGTTGAACACTGAAGCTTTCTTT | TRBV7-9 | TRBD1 | few | TRBJ1-1
CASSQGTGGFEQYF | TGTGCCAGCAGCCAGGGGACAGGGGGCTTCGAGCAGTACTTC | TRBV9 | TRBD1 | NA | TRBJ2-7
CASSPGRTTEAFF | TGTGCCAGCAGTCCCGGACGGACTACTGAAGCTTTCTTT | TRBV27 | NA | few | TRBJ1-1
CSGLRPNTGELFF | TGCAGCGGCCTCAGACCGAACACCGGGGAGCTGTTTTTT | TRBV29-1 | NA | NA | TRBJ2-2